This TCR beta chain was retrieved from a study of cytomegalovirus exposure and HLA in healthy donors (dated 2017 in TCRdb). Regarding the research as a whole: An earlier analysis of approximately 590 of the donors reported about 290 Gb of sequence data and some 120 million unique TCR beta sequences from 150 million to 200 million T cells. A later analysis re-examined previously published TCR beta repertoires from hundreds of donors and added high-resolution HLA genotyping to investigate patterns of TCR occurrence. Donor age, sex, ethnicity and CMV serostatus were compiled alongside the repertoire data. Genome-wide SNP genotypes for about three fifths of the roughly 700 donors were used in a later genetic analysis, which treated that subset as a discovery cohort. Every discovery cohort repertoire had been produced on one sequencing platform. To predict cytomegalovirus infection status, the study combined high-throughput TCR immunosequencing, statistical association of individual TCRs with disease status, and machine learning. Several DR-DQ haplotypes were treated as single units for association and clustering because of strong linkage in the cohort. In the later analysis, no new phenotypic data were used to find candidate immune exposures; instead, reliance was placed on TCR beta sequences and their occurrence across donors. Typing coverage varied by locus: roughly 620-640 donors for A, B, C, DRB1 and DQB1; roughly 510 for DQA1; more than 600 for DPA1; 450 to 480 for DPB1. The study was designed to test whether signatures of past pathogen exposure could be identified by cataloging public T cell receptors. Among around 400 genotyped donors of the cohort, an average of around 240,000 unique TCR beta nucleotide sequences were sequenced per donor, around 18% of them non-productive. An early release covering roughly 580 HLA-typed donors comprised roughly 300 gigabases of sequencing data and approximately 80 million unique TCR sequences. Of the 300 to 500 genotyped donors, 80% to 90% were placed in the genetic ancestry cluster associated with self-reported Caucasian donors. In addition to the first cohort of 666 subjects, a separate validation cohort of about 120 different subjects was used. HLA typing covered class I and class II loci at four-digit resolution. The T cell repertoires of 666 subjects were profiled by immunosequencing and related to cytomegalovirus serostatus. In an earlier analysis of over 550 of the donors, high-throughput TCR beta sequencing was used to judge whether each TCR beta V gene segment behaved as functional or pseudogenic. Findings and caveats that apply to the study as a whole: A further reported finding was that TCR beta sequences accurately predicted the HLA-A and HLA-B alleles for most subjects in the first cohort. Several of the top co-occurrence clusters appeared to be linked to parvovirus B19, influenza, CMV and Epstein-Barr virus, according to a later analysis. In vitro tests confirmed that a few of the cytomegalovirus-associated TCR beta chains recognize cytomegalovirus antigens. The presence/absence analyses assumed that sequencing depth was roughly uniform across donors, and that assumption may not be true. Compared with equally common non-associated chains, HLA-associated TCR beta chains in a later analysis were more clonally expanded and had lower generation probabilities. Because HLA typing was unavailable for some donors at each locus, only the typed subset was used in association tests. Compared with the roughly 670-donor mean, donors in an Asian-associated ancestry cluster had fewer N-insertions in productive TCRs, according to a later genetic analysis. Most CMV-associated TCR beta chains appeared to be HLA-restricted in a later analysis, and the HLA associations seemed to be driven largely by CMV exposure. According to a later analysis, TCR association rates differed among HLA loci, with DRB1 alleles showing the most associated TCRs and HLA-C alleles showing the fewest. In a later genetic analysis, a missense DCLRE1C variant was associated with V-gene and J-gene trimming of TCR beta chains, and the association was replicated in an independent cohort. In a later analysis, 16,951 TCR beta sequences were associated with specific HLA alleles at a false discovery rate of 0.05. Only TCR beta chains were sequenced in this cohort, and the absence of alpha or paired-chain data limited detectable features. The only immune exposure information available for the cohort was CMV serostatus. Cytomegalovirus status was reported to be diagnosed by the classifier with high specificity and sensitivity in both the original and validation cohorts. A cluster of highly shared sequence variants was judged likely to represent a technical artifact of the sequencing pipeline. The authors suggested that the approach could potentially be extended to other disease states and immunological phenotypes. Assigning TCR associations to individual alleles was difficult when HLA alleles, especially DR and DQ, strongly co-occurred. Across donors, most TCR sequences were observed very rarely, whereas some public TCRs were present in many individuals. Because counts were too low, seventeen rarely observed V segments, including chromosome 9 orphons, were excluded from the earlier analysis of around 590 of the donors. The study gave a list of 150 to 200 TCR beta chains associated with cytomegalovirus. Some IMGT-functional V segments, including TRBV6-2 and TRBV6-3, could not be told apart with the 87-base-pair reads, so those segments were excluded. Linkage disequilibrium might explain the correlated functional status among segregating V segments, but an unknown experimental factor could not be ruled out. An earlier analysis of approximately 530 of the donors showed that most TCR beta V segments appeared in productive rearrangements either about 90% or about 30% of the time, which broadly matched IMGT annotations.

In total, approximately 690 healthy bone marrow donors made up the cohort. Cohort members were all nominally healthy when sampled, although unrecorded immune exposures were likely present. The donor was CMV seronegative and was included in the group of a few hundred seronegative cohort members. A peripheral blood sample was provided by each donor, and peripheral blood mononuclear cells were used for TCR beta sequencing. The Qiagen DNeasy Blood Extraction Kit was used to extract genomic DNA from the blood cell samples. On this clone: Which antigen it targets is not known. Given the absence of the conserved phenylalanine or tryptophan at the CDR3 end, a read error is likely. It is unclear where the CDR3 begins or ends on the DNA, so no DNA is shown, and the CDR3 is as TCRdb lists it.

CDR1 and CDR2 (SNHLY, FYNNEI) derive from the germline V gene. The CDR3 adds up to 13 amino acids, both ends counted. Preparation of the library involved the immunoSEQ multiplex PCR assay. For the multiplex PCR, a mixture combining 60 forward primers for TCR Vbeta segments and 13 reverse primers for TCR Jbeta segments was used. The CDR3 region of rearranged TCR beta genes was amplified from genomic DNA with a multiplex PCR assay. On the Illumina HiSeq System, the amplified TCR beta libraries were sequenced as 87-base-pair reads. The authors' pipeline ran thus. A later analysis counted approximately 76 million unique TCR beta chains across the 550 to 800 repertoires, and 9.5 million to 11 million of these chains were shared by at least two donors. Raw reads were error-corrected and collapsed into unique sequences by a nearest-neighbor algorithm in which closely related sequences were merged to remove PCR and sequencing errors. CDR3 sequences were aligned to IMGT reference sequences to assign V, D and J gene segments. For a sequence to be retained, at least a six-nucleotide match to both a V gene segment and a J gene segment was required. A rearrangement was called productive if the CDR3 had no stop codons and remained in frame with V and J, and every other rearrangement was called non-productive. Following IMGT convention, CDR3 was defined as the stretch from the second conserved V-encoded cysteine to the conserved J-encoded phenylalanine. The earlier analysis of fewer than 750 of the donors excluded sequences that lacked an unambiguous match to a single V gene segment. In an earlier analysis of 500 to 750 of the donors, V segments were called functional above 56.7% productive rearrangements and were called segregating when the between-donor standard deviation exceeded 5%. To diagnose cytomegalovirus status from the catalog of TCR beta chain sequences, a statistical classification framework was built. A later analysis assigned V and J genes by comparing TCR nucleotide sequences with IMGT/GENE-DB human TR gene sequences. A later analysis assigned CDR3 sequences and most-parsimonious VDJ recombination scenarios with the TCRdist pipeline. In a later analysis, every TCR beta chain was defined by the combination of its CDR3 amino acid sequence and its V-gene family, and reads without a unique V-gene family were dropped. To address suspected cross-contamination and a sequencing artifact, a later analysis removed 592 highly shared, low-generation-probability nucleotide sequences. For each public chain, a later analysis derived a clonal expansion index from normalized ranks of inferred template counts within each repertoire. Generation probabilities in a later analysis came from a VDJ recombination model fitted to out-of-frame rearrangements, and those results were checked against IGoR. In a later analysis, hypergeometric tests were used to score TCR-TCR, TCR-HLA and TCR-CMV co-occurrence, with a repertoire-size bias correction applied to TCR pairs. A later analysis estimated false discovery rates by permuting HLA or CMV assignments 20 times. A later analysis grouped co-occurring TCRs with DBSCAN, adding TCRdist sequence similarity when clustering within HLA-allele-positive subsets. Repertoires with fewer than 30,000 or more than 120,000 public chains were left out of co-occurrence clustering, as were five repertoires with anomalous nucleotide sharing. This is the immuneACCESS table as TCRdb keeps it, with only in-frame sequences that have V and J called. A part of the clones is gone; compared with another copy, unresolved V genes explain less than half, and the rest is unexplained. The V and J calls and clone size are taken from that table; D and trimming were inferred from the DNA. Within this sample are over 120,000 clones, with about 8.9% of them counted one time only. The biggest ten clones account for 1.8% of the sample.

The sample was PBMCs. Here the chain combines TRBV2 and TRBJ2-2; no check of the table's D call, TRBD2, against the DNA was made. This TCR came from a man aged 50 to 59 in good health and CMV-seronegative. The CDR3 reads as follows: CASSEGFTGEMFL.